This T cell receptor (beta chain) stems from a study of blood T cell repertoires in COVID-19. Whole-study context: COVID-19 samples, acute and convalescent, were from the United States, Italy and Spain. From T cells, B-cell-depleted T cells, or PBMCs came the material, which was cDNA or gDNA.

This CDR3 region has 13 residues. V was cut by 3 bases and J by 4 bases, with 9 bases left in between. Germline V gives CDR1 MNHEY, CDR2 SMNVEV (reference sequence). Generated by immunoSEQ multiplex PCR, the TCRdb table keeps only in-frame clones and is missing some. This sample carries 290,000 or so clones, about nine tenths of them seen once, and the ten largest clones take about 2%. This clone came up once. Within the sample, other DNA sequences also encode this same CDR3. This chain connects TRBV27 to TRBJ1-2; the D is unclear. What was sequenced was peripheral blood. The sequence derives from a young woman with COVID-19, enrolled during active disease. The CDR3 DNA sequence: TGTGCCAGCAGTTTCGGAGGAGGCTATGGCTACACCTTC. Translating gives CASSFGGGYGYTF.